The 9 T cell receptor beta chains listed next were all sequenced from one sample in a study of blood T cell repertoires in COVID-19 (dated by TCRdb to 2020 to 2022). Libraries came from the immunoSEQ multiplex PCR assay. TCRdb's version of the immuneACCESS table is confined to in-frame rearrangements and falls short of the full clone set. An unresolved V gene accounts for under half of the shortfall where checked; the remainder is of unknown origin. The sample records some 320,000 clones, roughly 91% of which are singletons. Roughly 2.9% of the sample is in the top ten clones. The specimen sequenced was PBMCs or T cells enriched from blood (not recorded which). Source of these receptors: a woman in her fifties or sixties who had been exposed to COVID-19.

This chain connects TRBV28 to TRBJ1-5, with 7 positions matching TRBD1. The CDR3 sequence is 16 residues long. Germline V gives CDR1 MDHEN, CDR2 SYDVKM. V lost 2 bases and J lost 2; bases outside the gene matches: 6. CDR3 loop: CASSLEQGVGNQPQHF. The CDR3 DNA is TGTGCCAGCAGTTTAGAGCAGGGGGTGGGCAATCAGCCCCAGCATTTT.

V usage is TRBV9 and J usage is TRBJ1-2, with D unclear. Germline V CDR1 and CDR2: SGDLS, YYNGEE. This CDR3 is 12 amino acids long. The germline V and J ends were trimmed by 5 bases and 8 bases, with 13 bases remaining between them. In DNA form, the CDR3 reads TGTGCCAGCAGGGATGACTATGTGGGCTACACCTTC. It encodes CASRDDYVGYTF.

This rearrangement joins TRBV4-2 to TRBJ2-2, with D hard to call. Germline CDR1 LGHNA, CDR2 YNFKEQ. Trimming removed 4 bases at V and 5 bases at J, with 8 bases between. The CDR3 is made up of 13 amino acids. In nucleotides, the CDR3 is TGTGCCAGCAGCCCCCTAGGTACCGGGGAGCTGTTTTTT. It specifies CASSPLGTGELFF.

The V gene is TRBV12-3 or TRBV12-4, the J gene TRBJ2-5; TRBD1 might be the D (5 bases). Trimming left V 10 bases short and J 1 base short, with 13 bases between. The CDR3 spans 13 residues. The CDR3 bases are TGTGCCACCCGACAGAGAGCCCAAGAGACCCAGTACTTC. Translating it yields CATRQRAQETQYF.

This clone was seen a single time. The V gene is TRBV30, the J gene TRBJ2-7; perhaps TRBD1 as D (5 bases). CDR1 and CDR2 (germline): GTSNPN, SVGIG (reference sequence). This CDR3 is 14 amino acids long. The V end lost 4 bases, the J end lost 2 bases, and 15 bases lay between the germline ends. The CDR3 nucleotides are TGTGCCTGGACCACAGGATTCGGCGCCTACGAGCAGTACTTC. It is translated as CAWTTGFGAYEQYF.

This chain uses TRBV7-6 with TRBJ1-5, with 7 positions matching TRBD1. Trimming at V came to 1 base and at J to 4 bases, leaving 4 bases not matched to a gene. The CDR3 runs to 15 residues. Germline CDR1 is SGHVS and CDR2 is FNYEAQ. CDR3: CASSLDDRANQPQHF. Written as DNA, the CDR3 is TGTGCCAGCAGCTTAGACGACAGGGCTAATCAGCCCCAGCATTTT.

This sequence joins TRBV18 and TRBJ2-5; D is uncertain. This CDR3 has 11 residues. The germline gives CDR1 KGHSH, CDR2 LQKENI. V gave up 3 bases and J gave up 5 bases, with 4 bases separating them. The DNA of the CDR3 is TGTGCCAGCTCACCCGGGGAGACCCAGTACTTC. Encoded protein: CASSPGETQYF.

The chain couples TRBV5-1 to TRBJ2-5; possible D gene TRBD2, 6 bases. From germline, CDR1 is SGHRS and CDR2 YFSETQ. Trimming pared 3 bases from V and 3 bases from J, leaving 6 bases between. The CDR3 totals 12 residues. The CDR3 DNA reads as TGCGCCAGCAGCTGGGGGGAAGAGACCCAGTACTTC. It translates to CASSWGEETQYF.

This clone has only a few counts. The chain is built from TRBV6-5 and TRBJ2-2; 8 bases line up with TRBD1. The V segment lost 8 bases and the J segment 4 bases; nucleotides outside the gene matches: 9. Germline CDR1 MNHEY, CDR2 SVGAGI. This CDR3 has 15 residues. CDR3 region: CASQGQGSRTGELFF. The CDR3 nucleotides read TGTGCCAGCCAAGGACAGGGCTCCCGCACCGGGGAGCTGTTTTTT.